The 14 T cell receptor beta chains below were found in one sample sequenced in a study of neurological immune-mediated disorders. TCRdb reprocessed the 5' RACE reads via MiXCR and lists one record per CDR3 protein. The sample holds some 26,000 distinct CDR3 sequences, about 3.5% seen once. The material sequenced was PBMCs. The source is a woman in her twenties or thirties with multiple sclerosis.

The table lists this clonotype with many counts. The chain employs TRBV5-1 and TRBJ1-2, with D hard to call. CDR1 is SGHRS and CDR2 is YFSETQ in the germline V gene. CDR3 length: 13 amino acids. Trimming cost V 0 bases and J 5 bases, with 8 bases left between them. The CDR3 sequence is CASSLAADYGYTF. For the CDR3, the DNA is TGCGCCAGCAGCTTGGCCGCTGATTATGGCTACACCTTC.

As to this clonotype: This could be a read error, since a much larger clone is one nucleotide away. The chain carries TRBV12-3 or TRBV12-4 and TRBJ1-4; no reliable D call. Trimming cost V 6 bases and J 0 bases, with 8 bases left between them. The CDR3 loop spans 14 amino acids. The CDR3 bases are TGTGCCAGCAGAGAGGTACCAACTAATGAAAAACTGTTTTTT. Its translation is CASREVPTNEKLFF.

This clonotype was seen repeatedly, ten times or more. The rearrangement links TRBV7-2 to TRBJ2-1; no clear D gene. This CDR3 has 13 residues. Germline V gene lookup returns CDR1 SGHTA and CDR2 FQGNSA. Trimming removed 8 bases from V and 16 bases from J, with 24 bases in between. CDR3 sequence (DNA): TGTGCCAGCCAGGCTTTCTTGGGTCCCGACTCTTTCTTC. This translates into CASQAFLGPDSFF.

This clonotype occurred many times. V usage is TRBV15 and J usage is TRBJ2-2; possible D gene TRBD1, 6 bases. V dropped 1 base and J dropped 4 bases, with 19 bases sitting between them. The CDR3 covers 18 residues. The germline V gene encodes CDR1 LNHNV and CDR2 YYDKDF (reference sequence). The CDR3 sequence: CATSRAYWQGTTTGELFF. The DNA for the CDR3 is TGTGCCACCAGCAGAGCGTATTGGCAGGGGACGACCACCGGGGAGCTGTTTTTT.

By its share, this clonotype is medium-sized. This chain links TRBV7-9 with TRBJ2-7; 7 bases agree with TRBD1. Germline-derived CDR1 and CDR2 are SEHNR and FQNEAQ (reference sequence). The CDR3 is made up of 12 amino acids. Germline trimming cut 3 bases from V and 7 bases from J; bases unmatched to any gene: 3. The chain's CDR3 is CASSFAGGEQYF. The CDR3 DNA reads as TGTGCCAGCAGCTTCGCAGGGGGAGAGCAGTACTTC.

This clonotype has a handful of counts. The chain couples TRBV7-9 to TRBJ1-2, with no clear D. The CDR3 contains 15 residues. V shed 7 bases and J shed 8 bases, with 23 bases lying between them. The germline gives CDR1 SEHNR, CDR2 FQNEAQ (reference sequence). The CDR3 sequence is CASTYSRGLSHGYTF. The CDR3 DNA sequence: TGTGCCAGCACCTATAGTCGGGGTTTGTCTCACGGCTACACCTTC.

This clonotype was recorded at least ten times. This chain's CDR3 is CASSQDLSYGGISYEQYF. CDR3 DNA: TGCGCCAGCAGCCAAGATCTTTCGTACGGGGGCATCTCCTACGAGCAGTACTTC. The chain carries TRBV4-3 and TRBJ2-7, with D tentatively TRBD1 or TRBD2 (6 bases each). The CDR3 is 18 amino acids. Germline V gene data show CDR1 as LGHNA and CDR2 as YSLEER. V was trimmed by 0 bases and J by 0 bases, leaving 18 bases between them.

This clonotype has ten or more counts. The chain uses TRBV12-3 or TRBV12-4 and TRBJ2-7; no firm D call. V was cut by 1 base and J by 8 bases, with 12 bases left in between. The CDR3 sequence is 13 residues long. CDR3 sequence (DNA): TGTGCCAGCAGTTTAGAGAACTGGGGAAAGCAGTACTTC. Translation: CASSLENWGKQYF.

This clonotype was counted many times. The rearrangement links TRBV2 to TRBJ1-5; 10 nucleotides line up with TRBD1. After removal of 6 bases from V and 7 bases from J, the junction contained 6 bases not matched to a gene. This CDR3 contains 14 residues. CDR1 and CDR2 (germline): SNHLY, FYNNEI. CDR3 nucleotide sequence: TGTGCCAGCAGGAGGGACAGGGGCGGACAGCCCCAGCATTTT. Translation gives CASRRDRGGQPQHF.

In its sample, this clonotype was seen many times. The rearrangement links TRBV7-2 to TRBJ2-1, with D hard to call. The CDR3 is 13 residues long. The germline V gene has CDR1 SGHTA and CDR2 FQGNSA. V gave up 2 bases and J gave up 6 bases, with 8 bases separating them. The CDR3 sequence: CASSLFQSNEQFF. The CDR3 DNA reads TGTGCCAGCAGCTTATTCCAGAGCAATGAGCAGTTCTTC.

This clonotype was picked up many times. The chain is built from TRBV12-3 or TRBV12-4 and TRBJ1-5; D might be TRBD1 (6 bases). This CDR3 contains 14 residues. Deletions cut 7 bases from V and 1 base from J, with 11 bases between. The CDR3: CASKPGVSNQPQHF. CDR3 DNA: TGTGCCAGCAAGCCAGGGGTGAGCAATCAGCCCCAGCATTTT.

This clonotype was seen a handful of times. CDR3 region: CASSLGASGGLDTQYF. The CDR3 region has the DNA TGCGCCAGCAGCTTGGGGGCTAGCGGGGGCCTAGATACGCAGTATTTT. The chain uses TRBV5-1 and TRBJ2-3; 10 bases fit TRBD2. Unmatched junction bases numbered 6, after V lost 0 bases and J lost 5 bases. The CDR3 sequence is 16 residues long. Germline assignment: CDR1 SGHRS and CDR2 YFSETQ.

This clonotype was observed many times. At one end, the junction sequence differs from germline, possibly due to a read error. This chain joins TRBV28 and TRBJ1-5; possible D gene TRBD1, 6 bases. Germline lookup yields CDR1 MDHEN and CDR2 SYDVKM. This CDR3 is built from 16 residues. CDR3 DNA: TGTGCCAGCAGTTCTCCCAGGGGACTGTCCGGTCAGCCCCAGAATTTT. This codes for CASSSPRGLSGQPQNF. Based on the CDR3 plus reference TRBV28 and TRBJ1-5, the full variable domain is DVKVTQSSRYLVKRTGEKVFLECVQDMDHENMFWYRQDPGLGLRLIYFSYDVKMKEKGDIPEGYSVSREKKERFSLILESASTNQTSMYLCASSSPRGLSGQPQNFGDGTRLSIL.

This clonotype was found many times. V is TRBV20-1 and J is TRBJ1-2; D is unclear. This CDR3 comprises 12 residues. V was clipped by 3 bases and J by 4 bases, with 9 bases between them. The germline CDR1 and CDR2 sequences are DFQATT and SNEGSKA (reference sequence). The CDR3 sequence: CSASDHPYGYTF. CDR3 DNA: TGCAGTGCTAGCGACCATCCCTATGGCTACACCTTC.